This T cell receptor (beta chain) was identified during a study of blood T cell repertoires in COVID-19. The overall study: Sources were T cells, B-cell-depleted T cells, or PBMCs; the material itself was cDNA or gDNA.

Looked up from germline, CDR1 is MNHEY and CDR2 is SMNVEV (reference sequence). Trimming cost V 5 bases and J 2 bases, with 9 bases left between them. The CDR3 extends over 13 amino acids. The assay was immunoSEQ multiplex PCR, and TCRdb's table has in-frame clones only and misses some. The table records approximately 53,000 clones, roughly 90% of them present only once. The receptor's source is a human donor in a cohort sampled during active COVID-19. The sample comprised peripheral blood. This chain joins TRBV27 and TRBJ1-2; D is ambiguous. CDR3 region: CASSPMRNYGYTF. Written as DNA, the CDR3 is TGTGCCAGCAGTCCGATGAGGAACTATGGCTACACCTTC.